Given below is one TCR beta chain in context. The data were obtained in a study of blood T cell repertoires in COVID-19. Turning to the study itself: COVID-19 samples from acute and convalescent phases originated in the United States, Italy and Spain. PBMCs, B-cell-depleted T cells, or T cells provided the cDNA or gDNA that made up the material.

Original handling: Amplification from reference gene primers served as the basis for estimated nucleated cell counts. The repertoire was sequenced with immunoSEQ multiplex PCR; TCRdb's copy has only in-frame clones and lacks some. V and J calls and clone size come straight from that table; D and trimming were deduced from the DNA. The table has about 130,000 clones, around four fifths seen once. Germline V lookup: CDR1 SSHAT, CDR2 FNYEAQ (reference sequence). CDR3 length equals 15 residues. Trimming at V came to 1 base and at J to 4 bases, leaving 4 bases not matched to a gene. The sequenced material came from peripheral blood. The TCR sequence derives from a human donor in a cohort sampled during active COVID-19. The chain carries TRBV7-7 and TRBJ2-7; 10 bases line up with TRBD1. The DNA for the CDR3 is TGTGCCAGCAGCTTAGGACAGGGGGCCGGGTACGAGCAGTACTTC. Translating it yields CASSLGQGAGYEQYF.